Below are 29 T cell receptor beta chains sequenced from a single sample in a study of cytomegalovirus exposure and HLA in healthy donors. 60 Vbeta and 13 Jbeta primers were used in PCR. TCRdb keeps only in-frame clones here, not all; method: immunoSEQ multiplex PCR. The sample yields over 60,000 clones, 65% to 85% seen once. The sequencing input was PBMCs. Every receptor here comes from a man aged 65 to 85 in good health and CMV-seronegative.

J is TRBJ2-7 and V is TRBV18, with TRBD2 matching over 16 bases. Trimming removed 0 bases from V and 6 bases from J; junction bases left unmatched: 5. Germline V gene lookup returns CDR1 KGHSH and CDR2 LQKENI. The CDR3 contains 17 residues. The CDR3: CASSPPGLAGGDAEQYF. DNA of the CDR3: TGTGCCAGCTCACCACCGGGACTAGCGGGGGGGGATGCCGAGCAGTACTTC.

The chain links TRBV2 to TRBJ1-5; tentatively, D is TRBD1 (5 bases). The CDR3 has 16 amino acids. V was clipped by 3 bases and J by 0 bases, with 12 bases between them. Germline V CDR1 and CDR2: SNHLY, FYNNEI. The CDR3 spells CASSEGPGNSNQPQHF. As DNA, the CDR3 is TGTGCCAGCAGTGAGGGTCCAGGGAATAGCAATCAGCCCCAGCATTTT. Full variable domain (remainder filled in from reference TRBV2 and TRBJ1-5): EPEVTQTPSHQVTQMGQEVILRCVPISNHLYFYWYRQILGQKVEFLVSFYNNEISEKSEIFDDQFSVERPDGSNFTLKIRSTKLEDSAMYFCASSEGPGNSNQPQHFGDGTRLSIL.

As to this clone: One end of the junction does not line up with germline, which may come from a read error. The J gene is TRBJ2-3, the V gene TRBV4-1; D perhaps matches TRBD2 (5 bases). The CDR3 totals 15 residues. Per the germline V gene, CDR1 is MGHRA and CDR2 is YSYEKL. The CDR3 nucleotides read TGCGCCAGCAGCCAAGTTGAGGGCTACACAAATACGCAGTATTTT. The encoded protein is CASSQVEGYTNTQYF.

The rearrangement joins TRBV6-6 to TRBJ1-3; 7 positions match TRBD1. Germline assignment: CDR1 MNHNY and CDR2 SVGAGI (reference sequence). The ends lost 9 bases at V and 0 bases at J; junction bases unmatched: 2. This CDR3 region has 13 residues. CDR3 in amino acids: CASRDSSGNTIYF. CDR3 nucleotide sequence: TGTGCCAGTCGGGACAGCTCTGGAAACACCATATATTTT.

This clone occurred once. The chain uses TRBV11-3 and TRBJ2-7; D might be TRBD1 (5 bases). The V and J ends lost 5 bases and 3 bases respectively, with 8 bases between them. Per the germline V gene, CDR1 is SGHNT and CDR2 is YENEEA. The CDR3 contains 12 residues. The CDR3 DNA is TGTGCCAGCAGCGGGGCAGACTACGAGCAGTACTTC. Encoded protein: CASSGADYEQYF. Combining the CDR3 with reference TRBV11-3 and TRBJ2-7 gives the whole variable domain EAGVVQSPRYKIIEKKQPVAFWCNPISGHNTLYWYLQNLGQGPELLIRYENEEAVDDSQLPKDRFSAERLKGVDSTLKIQPAELGDSAVYLCASSGADYEQYFGPGTRLTVT.

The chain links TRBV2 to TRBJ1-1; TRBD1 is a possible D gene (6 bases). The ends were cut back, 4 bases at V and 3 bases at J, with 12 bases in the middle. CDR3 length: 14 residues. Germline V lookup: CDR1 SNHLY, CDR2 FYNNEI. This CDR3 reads CASSVGRGDTEAFF. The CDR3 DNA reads TGTGCCAGCAGTGTGGGGAGGGGGGACACTGAAGCTTTCTTT. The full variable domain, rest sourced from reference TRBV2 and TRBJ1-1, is EPEVTQTPSHQVTQMGQEVILRCVPISNHLYFYWYRQILGQKVEFLVSFYNNEISEKSEIFDDQFSVERPDGSNFTLKIRSTKLEDSAMYFCASSVGRGDTEAFFGQGTRLTVV.

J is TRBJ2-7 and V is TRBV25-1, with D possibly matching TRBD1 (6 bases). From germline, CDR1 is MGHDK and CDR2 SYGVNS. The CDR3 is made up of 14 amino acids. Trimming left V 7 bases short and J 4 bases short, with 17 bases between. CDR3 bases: TGTGCCAGCAACCCTGCAGGGGTAACTTACGAGCAGTACTTC. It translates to CASNPAGVTYEQYF.

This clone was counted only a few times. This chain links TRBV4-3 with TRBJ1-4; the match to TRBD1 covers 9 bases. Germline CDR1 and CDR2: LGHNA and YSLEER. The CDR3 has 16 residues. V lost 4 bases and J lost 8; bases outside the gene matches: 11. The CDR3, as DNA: TGCGCCAGCAGCCCATCGACAGGGGGGCGAGAAGAAAAACTGTTTTTT. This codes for CASSPSTGGREEKLFF.

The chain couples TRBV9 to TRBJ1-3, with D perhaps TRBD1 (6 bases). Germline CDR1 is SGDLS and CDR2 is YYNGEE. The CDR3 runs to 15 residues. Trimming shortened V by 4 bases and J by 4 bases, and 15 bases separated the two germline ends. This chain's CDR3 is CASSSELGAGNTIYF. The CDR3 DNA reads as TGTGCCAGCAGCTCCGAACTGGGGGCGGGAAACACCATATATTTT.

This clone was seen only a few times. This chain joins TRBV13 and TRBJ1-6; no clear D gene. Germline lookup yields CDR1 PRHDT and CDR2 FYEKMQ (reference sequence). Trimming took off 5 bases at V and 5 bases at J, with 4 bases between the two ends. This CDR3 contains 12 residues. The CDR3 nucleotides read TGTGCCAGCAGCCGTGATAATTCACCCCTCCACTTT. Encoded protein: CASSRDNSPLHF.

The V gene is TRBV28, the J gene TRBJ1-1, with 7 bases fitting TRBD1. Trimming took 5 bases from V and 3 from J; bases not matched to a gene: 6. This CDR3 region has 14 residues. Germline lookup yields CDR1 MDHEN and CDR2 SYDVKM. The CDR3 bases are TGTGCCAGCAGTCGCGGAGACAGGGACACTGAAGCTTTCTTT. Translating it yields CASSRGDRDTEAFF.

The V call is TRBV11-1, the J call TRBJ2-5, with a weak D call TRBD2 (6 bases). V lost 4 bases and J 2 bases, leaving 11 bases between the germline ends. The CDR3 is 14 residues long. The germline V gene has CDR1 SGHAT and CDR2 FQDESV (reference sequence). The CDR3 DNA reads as TGTGCCAGCAGCTCCCGAGGAGGGCAAGAGACCCAGTACTTC. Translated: CASSSRGGQETQYF.

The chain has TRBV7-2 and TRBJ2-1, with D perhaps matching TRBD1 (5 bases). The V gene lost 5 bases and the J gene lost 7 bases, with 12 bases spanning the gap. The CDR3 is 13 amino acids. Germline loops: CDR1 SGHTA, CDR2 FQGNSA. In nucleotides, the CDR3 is TGTGCCAGCAGCAACGACAGAGCTAATGAGCAGTTCTTC. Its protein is CASSNDRANEQFF.

The CDR3 region is CASSETGFPYGYTF. CDR3 DNA sequence: TGTGCCAGCAGCGAAACAGGGTTCCCCTATGGCTACACCTTC. The J gene is TRBJ1-2, the V gene TRBV5-6, with D maybe TRBD1 (6 bases). V dropped 4 bases and J dropped 4 bases, with 14 bases sitting between them. Germline-derived CDR1 and CDR2 are SGHDT and YYEEEE. This CDR3 comprises 14 residues.

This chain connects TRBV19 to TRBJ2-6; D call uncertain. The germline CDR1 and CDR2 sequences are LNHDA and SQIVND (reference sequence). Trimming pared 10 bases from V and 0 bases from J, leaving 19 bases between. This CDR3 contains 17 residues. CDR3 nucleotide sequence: TGTGCCACCGCAGACTTGACGGATTTCTCTGGGGCCAACGTCCTGACTTTC. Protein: CATADLTDFSGANVLTF.

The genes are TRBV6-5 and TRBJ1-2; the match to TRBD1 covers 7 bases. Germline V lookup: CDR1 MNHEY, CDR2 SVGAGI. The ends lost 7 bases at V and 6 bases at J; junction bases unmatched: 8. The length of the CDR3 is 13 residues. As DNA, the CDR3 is TGTGCCAGCACTAAGGGACAGAGCCATGGCTACACCTTC. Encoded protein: CASTKGQSHGYTF.

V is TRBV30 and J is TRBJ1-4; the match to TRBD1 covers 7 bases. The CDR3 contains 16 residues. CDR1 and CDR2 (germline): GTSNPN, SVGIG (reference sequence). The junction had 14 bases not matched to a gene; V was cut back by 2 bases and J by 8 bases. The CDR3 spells CAWSNNRGVEVEKLFF. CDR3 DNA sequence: TGTGCCTGGAGTAATAACAGGGGAGTGGAAGTGGAAAAACTGTTTTTT.

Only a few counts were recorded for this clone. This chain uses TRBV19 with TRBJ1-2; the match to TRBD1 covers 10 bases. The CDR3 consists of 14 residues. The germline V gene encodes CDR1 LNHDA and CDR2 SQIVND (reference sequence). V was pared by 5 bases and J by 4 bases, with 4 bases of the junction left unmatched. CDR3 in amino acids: CASSPGQGGYGYTF. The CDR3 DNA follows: TGTGCCAGTAGTCCCGGACAGGGGGGCTATGGCTACACCTTC. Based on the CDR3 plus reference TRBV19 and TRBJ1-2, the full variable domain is DGGITQSPKYLFRKEGQNVTLSCEQNLNHDAMYWYRQDPGQGLRLIYYSQIVNDFQKGDIAEGYSVSREKKESFPLTVTSAQKNPTAFYLCASSPGQGGYGYTFGSGTRLTVV.

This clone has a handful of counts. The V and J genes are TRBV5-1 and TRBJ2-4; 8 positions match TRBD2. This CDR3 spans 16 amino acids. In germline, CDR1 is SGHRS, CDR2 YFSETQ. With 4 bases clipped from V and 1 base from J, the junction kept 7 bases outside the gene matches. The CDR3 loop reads CASSRGLVGAKNIQYF. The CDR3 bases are TGCGCCAGCAGCCGGGGACTAGTTGGGGCCAAAAACATTCAGTACTTC.

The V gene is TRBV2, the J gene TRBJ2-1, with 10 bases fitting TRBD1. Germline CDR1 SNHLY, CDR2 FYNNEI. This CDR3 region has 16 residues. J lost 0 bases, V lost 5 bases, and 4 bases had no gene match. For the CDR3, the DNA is TGTGCCAGCAGTAAGGACAGGGGGGGCTCCTACAATGAGCAGTTCTTC. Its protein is CASSKDRGGSYNEQFF. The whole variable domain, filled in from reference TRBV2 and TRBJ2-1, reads EPEVTQTPSHQVTQMGQEVILRCVPISNHLYFYWYRQILGQKVEFLVSFYNNEISEKSEIFDDQFSVERPDGSNFTLKIRSTKLEDSAMYFCASSKDRGGSYNEQFFGPGTRLTVL.

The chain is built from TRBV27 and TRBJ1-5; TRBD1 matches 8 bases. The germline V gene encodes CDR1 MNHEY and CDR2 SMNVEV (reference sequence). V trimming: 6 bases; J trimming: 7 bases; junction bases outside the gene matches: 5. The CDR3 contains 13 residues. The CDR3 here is CASSQSGGQPQHF. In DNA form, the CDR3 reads TGTGCCAGCAGCCAATCAGGGGGCCAGCCCCAGCATTTT.

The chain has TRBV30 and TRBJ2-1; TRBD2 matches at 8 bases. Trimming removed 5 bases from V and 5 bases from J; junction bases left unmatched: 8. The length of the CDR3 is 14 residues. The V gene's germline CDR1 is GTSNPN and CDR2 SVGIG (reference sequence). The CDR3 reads CAWLGRVPNNEQFF. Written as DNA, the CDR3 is TGTGCCTGGCTCGGGAGGGTCCCCAACAATGAGCAGTTCTTC.

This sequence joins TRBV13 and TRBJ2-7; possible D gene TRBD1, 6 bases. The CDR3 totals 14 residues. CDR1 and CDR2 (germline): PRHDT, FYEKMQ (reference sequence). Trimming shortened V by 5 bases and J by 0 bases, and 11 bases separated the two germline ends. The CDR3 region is CASSLNRDSYEQYF. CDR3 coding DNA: TGTGCCAGCAGCCTAAACAGGGACTCCTACGAGCAGTACTTC.

This CDR3 is CASSVSGRAPGELFF. DNA for the CDR3: TGTGCCAGCAGCGTTAGCGGGAGGGCCCCCGGGGAGCTGTTTTTT. This chain connects TRBV9 to TRBJ2-2, with 11 bases matching TRBD2. The CDR3 is made up of 15 amino acids. Germline assignment: CDR1 SGDLS and CDR2 YYNGEE. Losses at the gene ends were 2 bases for V and 6 bases for J; bases not matched to a gene: 3.

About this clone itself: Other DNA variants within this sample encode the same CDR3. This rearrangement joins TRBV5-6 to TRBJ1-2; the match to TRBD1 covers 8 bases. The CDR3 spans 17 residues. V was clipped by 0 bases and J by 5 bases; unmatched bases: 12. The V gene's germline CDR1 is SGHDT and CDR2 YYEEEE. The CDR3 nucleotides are TGTGCCAGCAGCTTGGGGCCGGCAGGGGGCACGAAATATGGCTACACCTTC. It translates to CASSLGPAGGTKYGYTF.

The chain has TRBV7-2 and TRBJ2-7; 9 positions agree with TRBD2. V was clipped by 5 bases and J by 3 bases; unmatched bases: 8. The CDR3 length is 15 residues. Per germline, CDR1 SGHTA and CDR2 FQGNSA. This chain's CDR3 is CASSKTSGTSYEQYF. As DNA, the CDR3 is TGTGCCAGCAGCAAGACTAGCGGAACCAGCTACGAGCAGTACTTC.

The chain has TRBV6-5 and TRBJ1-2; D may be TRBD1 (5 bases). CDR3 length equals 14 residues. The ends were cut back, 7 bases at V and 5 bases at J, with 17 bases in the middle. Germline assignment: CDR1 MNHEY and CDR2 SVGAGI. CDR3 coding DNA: TGTGCCAGCAAAAAACCAGCCGGGGGGTATGGCTACACCTTC. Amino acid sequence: CASKKPAGGYGYTF.

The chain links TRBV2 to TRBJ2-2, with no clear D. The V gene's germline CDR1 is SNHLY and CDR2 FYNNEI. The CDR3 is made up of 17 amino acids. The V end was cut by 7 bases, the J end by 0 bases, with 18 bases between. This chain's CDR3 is CASIALRQSTNTGELFF. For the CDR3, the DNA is TGTGCCAGCATTGCCCTCAGGCAGTCCACGAACACCGGGGAGCTGTTTTTT.

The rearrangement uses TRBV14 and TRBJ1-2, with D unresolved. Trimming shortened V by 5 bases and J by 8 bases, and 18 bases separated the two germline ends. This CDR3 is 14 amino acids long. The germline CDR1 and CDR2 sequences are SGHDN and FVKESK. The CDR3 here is CASSDARFPVGYTF. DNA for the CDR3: TGTGCCAGCAGCGACGCCAGGTTCCCCGTAGGCTACACCTTC.